This T cell receptor (beta chain) was obtained from a study of shared clonotypes between healthy human individuals. The wider study: Researchers assigned three CD4 naive, three CD4 memory, two CD8 naive and one CD8 memory plate to each donor.

Overall study results and limits: Naive subsets, compared against memory subsets, generally had larger estimated richness values.

About this clone: Its antigen is not known.

Data came from immunoSEQ multiplex PCR; TCRdb stores just in-frame clones and leaves some out. The sample records 2 million to 2.5 million clones, roughly 92% being singletons. CDR3 length: 14 residues. Germline CDR1 is SGHAT and CDR2 is FQNNGV. The germline V and J ends were trimmed by 5 bases and 1 base, with 9 bases remaining between them. The receptor was derived from a man younger than 35 in good health. Some clones in this sample may be carry-over from other donors' samples. The chain recombines TRBV11-2 with TRBJ2-1, with D uncertain. Source material: naive CD4+ T cells from PBMCs. The subset: CD45RA+ positively selected. CDR3 bases: TGTGCCAGCAGCGCGCCGGATTCCTACAATGAGCAGTTCTTC. It encodes CASSAPDSYNEQFF.